The rows below give T cell receptor beta chains drawn from one sample of a study of CD8+CD57+ T cells in acquired aplastic anemia. Via MiXCR, TCRdb re-called the reads, giving one row per CDR3 protein. The sample holds 200,000 to 250,000 distinct CDR3 sequences; more than 55% are singletons and the top ten take about 60%. Source material: sorted CD4+, CD8+, or CD8+CD57+ T cells (not recorded which) from PBMCs. All receptors derive from a human donor with aplastic anemia. Both conserved end residues are trimmed from each CDR3. Size is omitted from some rows. Given values are once, few, many or a class for expanded clones.

TRBV4-1	TRBJ2-1	13	many	ASSQDGAGDYEQF
TRBV6-6	TRBJ2-1	10	many	ASRLKVNEQF
TRBV5-1	TRBJ1-1	12	-	ASSRPGQGAEAF
TRBV10-3	TRBJ2-2	14	-	AISESRGPNTGELF
TRBV24-1	TRBJ2-1	11	-	ATRAGGFYEQF
TRBV7-2	TRBJ2-7	10	-	ASSLQSHEQY
TRBV12-3/TRBV12-4	TRBJ2-1	13	-	ASSFSPTFYNEQF
TRBV11-2	TRBJ2-1	15	-	ASSLDQRTGFYNEQF
TRBV20-1	TRBJ2-7	13	-	SARDSSGLPYEQY
TRBV24-1	TRBJ2-5	14	-	ATSDSDSRVEETQY
TRBV29-1	TRBJ1-1	12	few	SVEDQRGTNEAF